These T cell receptor beta chains were read from a single sample in a study of blood T cell repertoires in COVID-19. Here immunoSEQ multiplex PCR was the method, and the copy in TCRdb shows in-frame clones only, minus some. The table records approximately 200,000 clones, 80% to 90% of them present only once. Sequenced: peripheral blood. These receptors were taken from a man younger than 35 with active or convalescent COVID-19. Each CDR3 is given with its conserved first and last residue. Each record gives: J gene, D gene, clone size, V gene, CDR3 protein, CDR3 DNA. A D gene is named only where the DNA matches it firmly. Rows may omit the clone size; those that give it use once, few, many or a size class.

TRBJ2-1 | TRBD2 | NA | TRBV7-2 | CASSSSLADNEQFF | TGTGCCAGCAGCTCCTCTCTAGCGGACAATGAGCAGTTCTTC
TRBJ1-1 | TRBD1 | NA | TRBV3-1/TRBV3-2 | CASSPGQGNTEAFF | TGTGCCAGCAGCCCGGGACAGGGGAACACTGAAGCTTTCTTT
TRBJ1-1 | NA | NA | TRBV2 | CASSPTSQLNTEAFF | TGTGCCAGCAGTCCAACATCACAGCTAAACACTGAAGCTTTCTTT
TRBJ2-7 | NA | NA | TRBV30 | CAWSVVEAGRSYEQYF | TGTGCCTGGAGTGTAGTGGAGGCAGGGAGGTCCTACGAGCAGTACTTC
TRBJ2-5 | NA | NA | TRBV7-2 | CASTLDREGTQYF | TGTGCCAGCACCCTGGACAGGGAGGGAACCCAGTACTTC
TRBJ2-1 | TRBD2 | NA | TRBV6-4 | CASSDPGTSWYEQFF | TGTGCCAGCAGTGACCCGGGGACTAGCTGGTATGAGCAGTTCTTC
TRBJ2-1 | TRBD2 | once | TRBV5-6 | CASSLGLSGGNNEQFF | TGTGCCAGCAGCTTGGGCCTTAGCGGGGGAAACAATGAGCAGTTCTTC
TRBJ1-2 | NA | few | TRBV12-5 | CASGLYGQNINYGYTF | TGTGCTAGTGGTTTGTATGGACAGAATATTAACTATGGCTACACCTTC
TRBJ2-1 | NA | NA | TRBV27 | CASSSRDTASYNEQFF | TGTGCCAGCAGTTCTCGAGACACCGCCTCCTACAATGAGCAGTTCTTC
TRBJ1-1 | TRBD1 | NA | TRBV30 | CAWSLQGANLGTEAFF | TGTGCCTGGTCGCTCCAGGGGGCCAACTTGGGCACTGAAGCTTTCTTT
TRBJ1-1 | NA | NA | TRBV29-1 | CSVPRGVNTEAFF | TGCAGCGTACCCAGGGGAGTGAACACTGAAGCTTTCTTT
TRBJ2-7 | NA | NA | TRBV30 | CACRGSSYEQYF | TGTGCCTGCCGGGGGAGCTCCTACGAGCAGTACTTC
TRBJ1-5 | TRBD1 | NA | TRBV7-9 | CASSSQGDGNQPQHF | TGTGCCAGCAGCTCTCAGGGGGACGGCAATCAGCCCCAGCATTTT
TRBJ1-2 | TRBD1 | NA | TRBV7-9 | CASRHGTGIYTF | TGTGCCAGCAGACACGGGACAGGGATCTACACCTTC
TRBJ2-1 | TRBD2 | once | TRBV11-2 | CASSLEVAGVYNEQFF | TGTGCCAGCAGCTTAGAAGTAGCGGGAGTGTACAATGAGCAGTTCTTC
TRBJ2-6 | NA | few | TRBV15 | CATSRGSSGANVLTF | TGTGCCACCAGCAGAGGTAGTTCTGGGGCCAACGTCCTGACTTTC
TRBJ2-2 | NA | NA | TRBV19 | CASNRVNTGELFF | TGTGCCAGTAACAGAGTTAACACCGGGGAGCTGTTTTTT
TRBJ2-1 | NA | NA | TRBV24-1 | CATSAIRQFF | TGTGCCACCAGTGCTATACGGCAGTTCTTC
TRBJ1-6 | NA | NA | TRBV27 | CASSFLGQSDPPLHF | TGTGCCAGCAGTTTTTTAGGACAGTCAGATCCACCCCTCCACTTT
TRBJ2-1 | TRBD2 | NA | TRBV4-3 | CASRLAGGHLDEQFF | TGCGCCAGCAGACTAGCGGGAGGGCATTTGGATGAGCAGTTCTTC